This is a list of T cell receptor beta chains from one sample in a study of regulatory and conventional T cells in RAG deficiency. Measured with immunoSEQ multiplex PCR; TCRdb has only the in-frame clones, and not every one. Found here are tens of thousands of clones, over 75% of them singletons; the top ten hold about an eighth. The same data also contributed to another study, on regulatory T cells.

The sequencing input was CD8+ T cells sorted from blood. The receptors derive from a human donor in good health. The CDR3 runs from the conserved cysteine through the conserved F or W. The order of the fields is J gene, clone size, D gene, V gene, CDR3 protein, CDR3 DNA. The D gene is left open where the match is weak. Expanded clones are given a class, and other clones once, few, many or no size at all.

j_gene: TRBJ2-3; abundance: .; d_gene: TRBD2; v_gene: TRBV6-1; CDR3aa: CASSEGLAGGPGADTQYF; CDR3nt: TGTGCCAGCAGTGAGGGACTAGCGGGAGGGCCGGGAGCAGATACGCAGTATTTT
j_gene: TRBJ2-1; abundance: few; d_gene: TRBD2; v_gene: TRBV7-9; CDR3aa: CASSLTSLGYNEQFF; CDR3nt: TGTGCCAGCAGCTTGACTAGCTTGGGGTACAATGAGCAGTTCTTC
j_gene: TRBJ2-7; abundance: once; d_gene: .; v_gene: TRBV4-1; CDR3aa: CASSHPGRTYEQYF; CDR3nt: TGCGCCAGCAGCCATCCGGGACGGACCTACGAGCAGTACTTC
j_gene: TRBJ1-1; abundance: .; d_gene: .; v_gene: TRBV6-5; CDR3aa: CASSRVLNTEAFF; CDR3nt: TGTGCCAGCAGCCGCGTTCTGAACACTGAAGCTTTCTTT
j_gene: TRBJ1-5; abundance: .; d_gene: .; v_gene: TRBV15; CDR3aa: CATSRDGAGRYQPQHF; CDR3nt: TGTGCCACCAGCAGAGATGGTGCAGGGAGGTATCAGCCCCAGCATTTT
j_gene: TRBJ2-7; abundance: .; d_gene: .; v_gene: TRBV6-1; CDR3aa: CASSEEIGPYEQYF; CDR3nt: TGTGCCAGCAGTGAAGAGATCGGCCCCTACGAGCAGTACTTC
j_gene: TRBJ2-1; abundance: .; d_gene: TRBD2; v_gene: TRBV9; CDR3aa: CASSVPLTSGSDEQFF; CDR3nt: TGTGCCAGCAGCGTTCCCCTGACTAGCGGGAGCGATGAGCAGTTCTTC
j_gene: TRBJ2-7; abundance: .; d_gene: .; v_gene: TRBV27; CDR3aa: CASALRRVNEQYF; CDR3nt: TGTGCCAGCGCCCTGCGGAGGGTTAACGAGCAGTACTTC
j_gene: TRBJ2-2; abundance: .; d_gene: .; v_gene: TRBV2; CDR3aa: CASTPSGELFF; CDR3nt: TGTGCCAGCACCCCGAGCGGGGAGCTGTTTTTT
j_gene: TRBJ2-1; abundance: .; d_gene: .; v_gene: TRBV14; CDR3aa: CASSQGNEQFF; CDR3nt: TGTGCCAGCAGCCAGGGTAATGAGCAGTTCTTC
j_gene: TRBJ1-5; abundance: .; d_gene: TRBD1; v_gene: TRBV27; CDR3aa: CASSFTGGNQPQHF; CDR3nt: TGTGCCAGCAGCTTCACAGGGGGCAATCAGCCCCAGCATTTT
j_gene: TRBJ2-1; abundance: .; d_gene: TRBD2; v_gene: TRBV5-1; CDR3aa: CASSLVASGEEYNEQFF; CDR3nt: TGCGCCAGCAGCTTGGTGGCTAGCGGGGAGGAATACAATGAGCAGTTCTTC
j_gene: TRBJ2-1; abundance: .; d_gene: TRBD1; v_gene: TRBV6-1; CDR3aa: CASSDDRGSYNEQFF; CDR3nt: TGTGCCAGCAGTGACGACAGGGGCTCCTACAATGAGCAGTTCTTC
j_gene: TRBJ2-1; abundance: .; d_gene: TRBD1; v_gene: TRBV19; CDR3aa: CASTLGGQGSNEQLF; CDR3nt: TGTGCCAGTACCCTTGGGGGACAGGGTAGCAATGAGCAGCTCTTC
j_gene: TRBJ1-5; abundance: .; d_gene: .; v_gene: TRBV19; CDR3aa: CASSQGGVSNQPQHF; CDR3nt: TGTGCCAGTAGTCAGGGAGGTGTGAGCAATCAGCCCCAGCATTTT
j_gene: TRBJ1-5; abundance: .; d_gene: .; v_gene: TRBV27; CDR3aa: CASSPPGRSPDQPQHF; CDR3nt: TGTGCCAGCAGCCCGCCGGGACGATCTCCGGATCAGCCCCAGCATTTT
j_gene: TRBJ2-7; abundance: .; d_gene: .; v_gene: TRBV10-1; CDR3aa: CASSDSVDEQYF; CDR3nt: TGCGCCAGCAGTGATTCGGTGGACGAGCAGTACTTC
j_gene: TRBJ2-7; abundance: .; d_gene: TRBD1; v_gene: TRBV6-5; CDR3aa: CASRERTGGAYEQYF; CDR3nt: TGTGCCAGCAGGGAAAGGACAGGGGGAGCCTACGAGCAGTACTTC
j_gene: TRBJ1-1; abundance: .; d_gene: .; v_gene: TRBV5-1; CDR3aa: CASSLAAVNTEAFF; CDR3nt: TGCGCCAGCAGCTTGGCCGCAGTGAACACTGAAGCTTTCTTT
j_gene: TRBJ2-5; abundance: .; d_gene: TRBD2; v_gene: TRBV6-6; CDR3aa: CASRPSSGGRRETQYF; CDR3nt: TGTGCCAGCAGACCTTCCTCGGGGGGAAGAAGAGAGACCCAGTACTTC
j_gene: TRBJ1-5; abundance: once; d_gene: .; v_gene: TRBV10-3; CDR3aa: CAISADKVGQPQHF; CDR3nt: TGTGCCATCAGTGCGGACAAGGTAGGGCAGCCCCAGCATTTT
j_gene: TRBJ1-1; abundance: .; d_gene: .; v_gene: TRBV28; CDR3aa: CASRVAAQGWDTEAFF; CDR3nt: TGTGCCAGCCGCGTTGCGGCTCAGGGCTGGGACACTGAAGCTTTCTTT
j_gene: TRBJ1-2; abundance: .; d_gene: TRBD1; v_gene: TRBV2; CDR3aa: CASRGLTGEDYGYTF; CDR3nt: TGTGCCAGCAGAGGTCTCACAGGGGAAGACTATGGCTACACCTTC
j_gene: TRBJ2-5; abundance: .; d_gene: .; v_gene: TRBV2; CDR3aa: CASSERGRATQYF; CDR3nt: TGTGCCAGCAGTGAAAGGGGCCGGGCGACCCAGTACTTC
j_gene: TRBJ1-1; abundance: .; d_gene: .; v_gene: TRBV21-1; CDR3aa: CASSSRVGPPDWNTEAFF; CDR3nt: TGTGCCAGCAGCAGCCGAGTTGGACCTCCGGATTGGAACACTGAAGCTTTCTTT
j_gene: TRBJ1-1; abundance: .; d_gene: .; v_gene: TRBV19; CDR3aa: CASSIQMKNTEAFF; CDR3nt: TGTGCCAGTAGTATCCAAATGAAGAACACTGAAGCTTTCTTT
j_gene: TRBJ2-7; abundance: .; d_gene: .; v_gene: TRBV30; CDR3aa: CAWGQGPEQYF; CDR3nt: TGTGCCTGGGGACAAGGGCCCGAGCAGTACTTC
j_gene: TRBJ2-6; abundance: .; d_gene: .; v_gene: TRBV4-1; CDR3aa: CASSHPRYVWRFRSGANVLTF; CDR3nt: TGCGCCAGCAGCCATCCCCGGTACGTGTGGCGTTTCCGCTCTGGGGCCAACGTCCTGACTTTC
j_gene: TRBJ1-1; abundance: .; d_gene: .; v_gene: TRBV5-1; CDR3aa: CASSKQAMNTEAFF; CDR3nt: TGCGCCAGCAGTAAACAGGCAATGAACACTGAAGCTTTCTTT
j_gene: TRBJ2-3; abundance: once; d_gene: .; v_gene: TRBV7-7; CDR3aa: CASSLAERDTQYF; CDR3nt: TGTGCTAGCAGCTTAGCGGAGAGGGATACGCAGTATTTT
j_gene: TRBJ1-5; abundance: .; d_gene: .; v_gene: TRBV6-5; CDR3aa: CASRAQASNQPQHF; CDR3nt: TGTGCCAGCAGGGCCCAGGCCAGCAATCAGCCCCAGCATTTT
j_gene: TRBJ2-2; abundance: few; d_gene: .; v_gene: TRBV29-1; CDR3aa: CSVSEKNTGELFF; CDR3nt: TGCAGCGTTTCAGAAAAGAACACCGGGGAGCTGTTTTTT
j_gene: TRBJ1-2; abundance: .; d_gene: .; v_gene: TRBV2; CDR3aa: CASSIDRRLEGYTF; CDR3nt: TGTGCCAGCAGTATCGACAGAAGGCTTGAGGGCTACACCTTC
j_gene: TRBJ2-2; abundance: .; d_gene: .; v_gene: TRBV7-9; CDR3aa: CASSKTAENTGELFF; CDR3nt: TGTGCCAGCAGCAAGACTGCCGAGAACACCGGGGAGCTGTTTTTT
j_gene: TRBJ1-1; abundance: .; d_gene: TRBD1; v_gene: TRBV6-1; CDR3aa: CASTHAGGNEAFF; CDR3nt: TGTGCCAGCACCCACGCAGGGGGCAATGAAGCTTTCTTT
j_gene: TRBJ2-7; abundance: .; d_gene: .; v_gene: TRBV9; CDR3aa: CASSPGGTHYEQYF; CDR3nt: TGTGCCAGCAGCCCCGGCGGGACACACTACGAGCAGTACTTC
j_gene: TRBJ1-2; abundance: .; d_gene: .; v_gene: TRBV9; CDR3aa: CASSPQAHANYGYTF; CDR3nt: TGTGCCAGCAGCCCCCAGGCCCATGCTAACTATGGCTACACCTTC
j_gene: TRBJ1-4; abundance: .; d_gene: TRBD1; v_gene: TRBV30; CDR3aa: CAWSVGTASGGKLFF; CDR3nt: TGTGCCTGGAGTGTAGGGACAGCCAGTGGGGGAAAACTGTTTTTT
j_gene: TRBJ2-3; abundance: once; d_gene: TRBD1; v_gene: TRBV27; CDR3aa: CASSRQGLTPTQYF; CDR3nt: TGTGCCAGCAGTAGACAGGGCCTCACCCCCACGCAGTATTTT
j_gene: TRBJ2-7; abundance: .; d_gene: .; v_gene: TRBV5-6; CDR3aa: CASSSGFGLEQYF; CDR3nt: TGTGCCAGCAGCTCGGGTTTCGGACTCGAGCAGTACTTC
j_gene: TRBJ2-7; abundance: .; d_gene: .; v_gene: TRBV6-5; CDR3aa: CASSPNPGVEQYF; CDR3nt: TGTGCCAGCAGCCCTAACCCAGGGGTCGAGCAGTACTTC
j_gene: TRBJ2-2; abundance: .; d_gene: TRBD1; v_gene: TRBV7-2; CDR3aa: CASSQDRAGELFF; CDR3nt: TGTGCCAGCAGCCAGGACAGGGCCGGGGAGCTGTTTTTT
j_gene: TRBJ1-5; abundance: .; d_gene: .; v_gene: TRBV10-3; CDR3aa: CAISEAGVSQPQHF; CDR3nt: TGTGCCATCAGTGAGGCGGGGGTAAGTCAGCCCCAGCATTTT
j_gene: TRBJ2-1; abundance: .; d_gene: TRBD2; v_gene: TRBV15; CDR3aa: CATSRDMGGGYNEQFF; CDR3nt: TGTGCCACCAGCAGAGATATGGGCGGGGGGTACAATGAGCAGTTCTTC
j_gene: TRBJ2-2; abundance: once; d_gene: TRBD2; v_gene: TRBV7-8; CDR3aa: CASTEGLAVAGELFF; CDR3nt: TGTGCCAGCACTGAGGGGCTAGCGGTCGCCGGGGAGCTGTTTTTT
j_gene: TRBJ2-1; abundance: once; d_gene: TRBD1; v_gene: TRBV6-6; CDR3aa: CASSPWGTGAHNEQFF; CDR3nt: TGTGCCAGCAGTCCATGGGGGACAGGGGCCCACAATGAGCAGTTCTTC